Included here is one TCR beta chain sequence, with context. These data belong to a study of T cells in Graves' hyperthyroidism and ophthalmopathy. Template material for amplifying TCR beta CDR3 regions consisted of RNA transcripts. First-round RT-PCR targeting the TCR CDR3 was performed with the HTBI primer set. TCRdb passed the multiplex PCR reads through MiXCR, listing each CDR3 protein once. Of hundreds of thousands of distinct CDR3 sequences listed, about 17% are singletons. Germline V lookup: CDR1 SQVTM, CDR2 ANQGSEA. The CDR3 runs 14 residues. V lost 4 bases, J lost 1 base, and 14 bases lay in between.

Sequenced input: blood. The TCR was taken from a man between 40 and 49 years old with Graves' hyperthyroidism. This chain connects TRBV29-1 to TRBJ2-7, with a possible D match to TRBD1 (6 bases). CDR3: CSVVGHLGSYEQYF. As DNA, the CDR3 is TGCAGCGTTGTGGGACACCTGGGGTCCTACGAGCAGTACTTC.